What follows is one T cell receptor (beta chain) and its context. V shed 1 base and J shed 1 base, with 13 bases lying between them. CDR1 is MDHEN and CDR2 is SYDVKM in the germline V gene. CDR3 size: 16 residues. This sample is part of a study of blood T cell repertoires in COVID-19. Sequenced by immunoSEQ multiplex PCR; TCRdb stores in-frame clones only, minus some. Of 200,000 to 250,000 clones in the sample, roughly four fifths are singletons; the top ten hold approximately 15%. This chain connects TRBV28 to TRBJ1-2; D unclear. This TCR derives from a man aged 35-49 years who had recovered from COVID-19. Sample: PBMCs or T cells enriched from blood (not recorded which). The CDR3: CASSLSGIRDNYGYTF. The DNA for the CDR3 is TGTGCCAGCAGTTTATCGGGGATAAGGGATAACTATGGCTACACCTTC.